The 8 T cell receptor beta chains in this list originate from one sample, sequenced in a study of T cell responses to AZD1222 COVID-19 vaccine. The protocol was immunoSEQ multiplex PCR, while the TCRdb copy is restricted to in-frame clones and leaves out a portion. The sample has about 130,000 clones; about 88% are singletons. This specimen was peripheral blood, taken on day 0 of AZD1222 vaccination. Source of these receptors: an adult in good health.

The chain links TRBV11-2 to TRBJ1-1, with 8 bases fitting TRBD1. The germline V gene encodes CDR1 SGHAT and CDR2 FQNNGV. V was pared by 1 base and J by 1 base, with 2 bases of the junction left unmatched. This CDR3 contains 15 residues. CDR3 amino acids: CASSLVTGGNTEAFF. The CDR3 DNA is TGTGCCAGCAGCTTAGTTACAGGGGGGAACACTGAAGCTTTCTTT.

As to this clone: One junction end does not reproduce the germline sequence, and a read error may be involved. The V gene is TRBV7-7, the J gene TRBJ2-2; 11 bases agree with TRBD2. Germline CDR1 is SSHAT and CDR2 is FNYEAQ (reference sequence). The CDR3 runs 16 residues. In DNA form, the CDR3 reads TGTGCTAGCAGCTCCACTAGCGGGGGGAACACCGGGGAGCTGTTTTTT. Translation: CASSSTSGGNTGELFF.

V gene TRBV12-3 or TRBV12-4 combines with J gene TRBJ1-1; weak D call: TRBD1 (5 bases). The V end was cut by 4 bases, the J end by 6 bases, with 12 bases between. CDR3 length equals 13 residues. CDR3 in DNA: TGTGCCAGCAGTTCCCCGTTACAGGCTGAAGCTTTCTTT. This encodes CASSSPLQAEAFF.

CDR3 nucleotide sequence: TGCGCCAGCAGTGAACCTAGCGGAGGCACAGATACGCAGTATTTT. The encoded protein is CASSEPSGGTDTQYF. The chain carries TRBV10-1 and TRBJ2-3, with TRBD2 identical over 7 bases. Trimming removed 3 bases from V and 1 base from J; junction bases left unmatched: 4. Germline V gene sequence: CDR1 WNHNN, CDR2 SYGVQD (reference sequence). The CDR3 totals 15 residues.

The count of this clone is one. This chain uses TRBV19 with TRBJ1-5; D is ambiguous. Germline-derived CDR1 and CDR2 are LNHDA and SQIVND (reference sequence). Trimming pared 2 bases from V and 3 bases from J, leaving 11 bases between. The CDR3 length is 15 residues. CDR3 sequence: CASSINRNSNQPQHF. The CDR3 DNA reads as TGTGCCAGTAGTATAAACAGAAACTCCAATCAGCCCCAGCATTTT.

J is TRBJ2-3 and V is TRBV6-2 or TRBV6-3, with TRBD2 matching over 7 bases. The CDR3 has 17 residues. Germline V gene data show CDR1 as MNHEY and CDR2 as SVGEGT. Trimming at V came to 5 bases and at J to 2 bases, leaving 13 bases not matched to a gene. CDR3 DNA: TGTGCCAGCAGTCCGAGCGTCGAGCGGGGATTCACAGATACGCAGTATTTT. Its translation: CASSPSVERGFTDTQYF.

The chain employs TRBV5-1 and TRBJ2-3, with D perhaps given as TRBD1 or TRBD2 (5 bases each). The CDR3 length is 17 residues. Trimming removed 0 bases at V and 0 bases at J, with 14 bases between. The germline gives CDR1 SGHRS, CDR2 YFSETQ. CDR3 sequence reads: CASSLALRGPSTDTQYF. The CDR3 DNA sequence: TGCGCCAGCAGCTTGGCCTTGAGGGGCCCAAGCACAGATACGCAGTATTTT.

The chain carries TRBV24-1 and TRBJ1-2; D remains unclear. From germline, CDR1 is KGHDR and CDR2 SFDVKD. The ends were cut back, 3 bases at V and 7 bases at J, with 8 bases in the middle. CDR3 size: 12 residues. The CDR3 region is CATSDPGGGYTF. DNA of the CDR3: TGTGCCACCAGTGATCCCGGAGGTGGCTACACCTTC.